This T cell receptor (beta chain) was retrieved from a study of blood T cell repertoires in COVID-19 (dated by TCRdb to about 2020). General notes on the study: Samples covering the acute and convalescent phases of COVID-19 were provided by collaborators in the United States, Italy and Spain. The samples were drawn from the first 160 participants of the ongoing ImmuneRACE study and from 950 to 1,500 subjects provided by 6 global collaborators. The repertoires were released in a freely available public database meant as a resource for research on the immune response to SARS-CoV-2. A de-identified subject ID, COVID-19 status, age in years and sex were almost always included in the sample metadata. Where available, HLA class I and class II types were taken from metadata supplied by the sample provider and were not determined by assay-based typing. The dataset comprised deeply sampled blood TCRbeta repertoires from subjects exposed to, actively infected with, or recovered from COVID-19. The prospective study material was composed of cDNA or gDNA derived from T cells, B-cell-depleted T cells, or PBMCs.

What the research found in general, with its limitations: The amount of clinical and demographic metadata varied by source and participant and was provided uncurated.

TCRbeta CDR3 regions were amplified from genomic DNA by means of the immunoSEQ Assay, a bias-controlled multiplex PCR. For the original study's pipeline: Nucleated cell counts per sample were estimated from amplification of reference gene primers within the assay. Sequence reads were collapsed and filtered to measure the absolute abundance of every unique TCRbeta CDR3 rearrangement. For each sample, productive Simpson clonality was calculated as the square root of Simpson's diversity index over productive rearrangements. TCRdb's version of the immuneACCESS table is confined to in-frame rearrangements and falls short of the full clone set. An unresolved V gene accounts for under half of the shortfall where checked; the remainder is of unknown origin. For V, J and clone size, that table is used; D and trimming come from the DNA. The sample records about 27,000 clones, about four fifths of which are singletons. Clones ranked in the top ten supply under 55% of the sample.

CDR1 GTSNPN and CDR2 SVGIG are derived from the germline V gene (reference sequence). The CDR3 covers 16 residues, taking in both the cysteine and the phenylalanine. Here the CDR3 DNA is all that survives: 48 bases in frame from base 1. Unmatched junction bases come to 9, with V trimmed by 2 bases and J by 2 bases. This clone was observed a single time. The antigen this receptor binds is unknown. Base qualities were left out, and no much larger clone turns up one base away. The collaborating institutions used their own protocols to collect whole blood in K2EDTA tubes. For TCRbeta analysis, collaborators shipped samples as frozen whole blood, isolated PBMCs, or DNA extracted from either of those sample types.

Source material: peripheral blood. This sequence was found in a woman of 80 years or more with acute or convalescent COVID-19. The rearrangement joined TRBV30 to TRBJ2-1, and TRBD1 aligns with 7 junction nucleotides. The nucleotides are TGTGCCTGGAGTCCTTCTGGGCAGGGGGCCTACAATGAGCAGTTCTTC. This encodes CAWSPSGQGAYNEQFF.